This T cell receptor (beta chain) was recorded in a study of blood T cell repertoires in COVID-19. On the study more broadly: The United States, Italy and Spain were the sources of the acute and convalescent COVID-19 samples. PBMCs, B-cell-depleted T cells, or T cells were the source of the cDNA or gDNA that made up the material.

In the authors' methods: Reference gene primer amplification gave nucleated cell count estimates. Assay: immunoSEQ multiplex PCR; the TCRdb copy retains only in-frame clones and omits some. The V and J calls and clone size are taken from that table; D and trimming were inferred from the DNA. The data show roughly 74,000 clones, 70% to 90% seen once. The CDR3 contains 15 residues. From germline, CDR1 is MNHNY and CDR2 SVGAGI (reference sequence). Losses at the gene ends were 4 bases for V and 0 bases for J; bases not matched to a gene: 1. The sample consisted of peripheral blood. The receptor was isolated from a man between 65 and 80 years old with acute or convalescent COVID-19. The rearrangement links TRBV6-6 to TRBJ2-3; 10 nucleotides line up with TRBD1. This chain's CDR3 is CASSSGQGSTDTQYF. DNA of the CDR3: TGTGCCAGCAGTTCGGGACAGGGGAGCACAGATACGCAGTATTTT.